This T cell receptor (beta chain) was observed in a study of T cells in localized non-small cell lung cancer. TCRdb's copy holds only in-frame clones and misses some; the assay was immunoSEQ multiplex PCR. Of about 79,000 clones listed, more than 75% are singletons. The CDR3 spans 16 residues. With 3 bases removed from V and 2 bases from J, the gap between germline ends came to 15 bases. CDR1 and CDR2 from the germline V gene are ENHRY and SYGVKD. The rearrangement uses TRBV10-3 and TRBJ2-3, with D possibly matching TRBD1 (8 bases). Sequencing was performed on peripheral blood, taken before any cancer treatment. This TCR derives from a woman aged 40 to 75 with stage I squamous cell lung carcinoma. The CDR3 loop is CAISDYRGTTTDTQYF. The DNA of the CDR3 is TGTGCCATCAGTGACTACAGGGGGACTACCACAGATACGCAGTATTTT.